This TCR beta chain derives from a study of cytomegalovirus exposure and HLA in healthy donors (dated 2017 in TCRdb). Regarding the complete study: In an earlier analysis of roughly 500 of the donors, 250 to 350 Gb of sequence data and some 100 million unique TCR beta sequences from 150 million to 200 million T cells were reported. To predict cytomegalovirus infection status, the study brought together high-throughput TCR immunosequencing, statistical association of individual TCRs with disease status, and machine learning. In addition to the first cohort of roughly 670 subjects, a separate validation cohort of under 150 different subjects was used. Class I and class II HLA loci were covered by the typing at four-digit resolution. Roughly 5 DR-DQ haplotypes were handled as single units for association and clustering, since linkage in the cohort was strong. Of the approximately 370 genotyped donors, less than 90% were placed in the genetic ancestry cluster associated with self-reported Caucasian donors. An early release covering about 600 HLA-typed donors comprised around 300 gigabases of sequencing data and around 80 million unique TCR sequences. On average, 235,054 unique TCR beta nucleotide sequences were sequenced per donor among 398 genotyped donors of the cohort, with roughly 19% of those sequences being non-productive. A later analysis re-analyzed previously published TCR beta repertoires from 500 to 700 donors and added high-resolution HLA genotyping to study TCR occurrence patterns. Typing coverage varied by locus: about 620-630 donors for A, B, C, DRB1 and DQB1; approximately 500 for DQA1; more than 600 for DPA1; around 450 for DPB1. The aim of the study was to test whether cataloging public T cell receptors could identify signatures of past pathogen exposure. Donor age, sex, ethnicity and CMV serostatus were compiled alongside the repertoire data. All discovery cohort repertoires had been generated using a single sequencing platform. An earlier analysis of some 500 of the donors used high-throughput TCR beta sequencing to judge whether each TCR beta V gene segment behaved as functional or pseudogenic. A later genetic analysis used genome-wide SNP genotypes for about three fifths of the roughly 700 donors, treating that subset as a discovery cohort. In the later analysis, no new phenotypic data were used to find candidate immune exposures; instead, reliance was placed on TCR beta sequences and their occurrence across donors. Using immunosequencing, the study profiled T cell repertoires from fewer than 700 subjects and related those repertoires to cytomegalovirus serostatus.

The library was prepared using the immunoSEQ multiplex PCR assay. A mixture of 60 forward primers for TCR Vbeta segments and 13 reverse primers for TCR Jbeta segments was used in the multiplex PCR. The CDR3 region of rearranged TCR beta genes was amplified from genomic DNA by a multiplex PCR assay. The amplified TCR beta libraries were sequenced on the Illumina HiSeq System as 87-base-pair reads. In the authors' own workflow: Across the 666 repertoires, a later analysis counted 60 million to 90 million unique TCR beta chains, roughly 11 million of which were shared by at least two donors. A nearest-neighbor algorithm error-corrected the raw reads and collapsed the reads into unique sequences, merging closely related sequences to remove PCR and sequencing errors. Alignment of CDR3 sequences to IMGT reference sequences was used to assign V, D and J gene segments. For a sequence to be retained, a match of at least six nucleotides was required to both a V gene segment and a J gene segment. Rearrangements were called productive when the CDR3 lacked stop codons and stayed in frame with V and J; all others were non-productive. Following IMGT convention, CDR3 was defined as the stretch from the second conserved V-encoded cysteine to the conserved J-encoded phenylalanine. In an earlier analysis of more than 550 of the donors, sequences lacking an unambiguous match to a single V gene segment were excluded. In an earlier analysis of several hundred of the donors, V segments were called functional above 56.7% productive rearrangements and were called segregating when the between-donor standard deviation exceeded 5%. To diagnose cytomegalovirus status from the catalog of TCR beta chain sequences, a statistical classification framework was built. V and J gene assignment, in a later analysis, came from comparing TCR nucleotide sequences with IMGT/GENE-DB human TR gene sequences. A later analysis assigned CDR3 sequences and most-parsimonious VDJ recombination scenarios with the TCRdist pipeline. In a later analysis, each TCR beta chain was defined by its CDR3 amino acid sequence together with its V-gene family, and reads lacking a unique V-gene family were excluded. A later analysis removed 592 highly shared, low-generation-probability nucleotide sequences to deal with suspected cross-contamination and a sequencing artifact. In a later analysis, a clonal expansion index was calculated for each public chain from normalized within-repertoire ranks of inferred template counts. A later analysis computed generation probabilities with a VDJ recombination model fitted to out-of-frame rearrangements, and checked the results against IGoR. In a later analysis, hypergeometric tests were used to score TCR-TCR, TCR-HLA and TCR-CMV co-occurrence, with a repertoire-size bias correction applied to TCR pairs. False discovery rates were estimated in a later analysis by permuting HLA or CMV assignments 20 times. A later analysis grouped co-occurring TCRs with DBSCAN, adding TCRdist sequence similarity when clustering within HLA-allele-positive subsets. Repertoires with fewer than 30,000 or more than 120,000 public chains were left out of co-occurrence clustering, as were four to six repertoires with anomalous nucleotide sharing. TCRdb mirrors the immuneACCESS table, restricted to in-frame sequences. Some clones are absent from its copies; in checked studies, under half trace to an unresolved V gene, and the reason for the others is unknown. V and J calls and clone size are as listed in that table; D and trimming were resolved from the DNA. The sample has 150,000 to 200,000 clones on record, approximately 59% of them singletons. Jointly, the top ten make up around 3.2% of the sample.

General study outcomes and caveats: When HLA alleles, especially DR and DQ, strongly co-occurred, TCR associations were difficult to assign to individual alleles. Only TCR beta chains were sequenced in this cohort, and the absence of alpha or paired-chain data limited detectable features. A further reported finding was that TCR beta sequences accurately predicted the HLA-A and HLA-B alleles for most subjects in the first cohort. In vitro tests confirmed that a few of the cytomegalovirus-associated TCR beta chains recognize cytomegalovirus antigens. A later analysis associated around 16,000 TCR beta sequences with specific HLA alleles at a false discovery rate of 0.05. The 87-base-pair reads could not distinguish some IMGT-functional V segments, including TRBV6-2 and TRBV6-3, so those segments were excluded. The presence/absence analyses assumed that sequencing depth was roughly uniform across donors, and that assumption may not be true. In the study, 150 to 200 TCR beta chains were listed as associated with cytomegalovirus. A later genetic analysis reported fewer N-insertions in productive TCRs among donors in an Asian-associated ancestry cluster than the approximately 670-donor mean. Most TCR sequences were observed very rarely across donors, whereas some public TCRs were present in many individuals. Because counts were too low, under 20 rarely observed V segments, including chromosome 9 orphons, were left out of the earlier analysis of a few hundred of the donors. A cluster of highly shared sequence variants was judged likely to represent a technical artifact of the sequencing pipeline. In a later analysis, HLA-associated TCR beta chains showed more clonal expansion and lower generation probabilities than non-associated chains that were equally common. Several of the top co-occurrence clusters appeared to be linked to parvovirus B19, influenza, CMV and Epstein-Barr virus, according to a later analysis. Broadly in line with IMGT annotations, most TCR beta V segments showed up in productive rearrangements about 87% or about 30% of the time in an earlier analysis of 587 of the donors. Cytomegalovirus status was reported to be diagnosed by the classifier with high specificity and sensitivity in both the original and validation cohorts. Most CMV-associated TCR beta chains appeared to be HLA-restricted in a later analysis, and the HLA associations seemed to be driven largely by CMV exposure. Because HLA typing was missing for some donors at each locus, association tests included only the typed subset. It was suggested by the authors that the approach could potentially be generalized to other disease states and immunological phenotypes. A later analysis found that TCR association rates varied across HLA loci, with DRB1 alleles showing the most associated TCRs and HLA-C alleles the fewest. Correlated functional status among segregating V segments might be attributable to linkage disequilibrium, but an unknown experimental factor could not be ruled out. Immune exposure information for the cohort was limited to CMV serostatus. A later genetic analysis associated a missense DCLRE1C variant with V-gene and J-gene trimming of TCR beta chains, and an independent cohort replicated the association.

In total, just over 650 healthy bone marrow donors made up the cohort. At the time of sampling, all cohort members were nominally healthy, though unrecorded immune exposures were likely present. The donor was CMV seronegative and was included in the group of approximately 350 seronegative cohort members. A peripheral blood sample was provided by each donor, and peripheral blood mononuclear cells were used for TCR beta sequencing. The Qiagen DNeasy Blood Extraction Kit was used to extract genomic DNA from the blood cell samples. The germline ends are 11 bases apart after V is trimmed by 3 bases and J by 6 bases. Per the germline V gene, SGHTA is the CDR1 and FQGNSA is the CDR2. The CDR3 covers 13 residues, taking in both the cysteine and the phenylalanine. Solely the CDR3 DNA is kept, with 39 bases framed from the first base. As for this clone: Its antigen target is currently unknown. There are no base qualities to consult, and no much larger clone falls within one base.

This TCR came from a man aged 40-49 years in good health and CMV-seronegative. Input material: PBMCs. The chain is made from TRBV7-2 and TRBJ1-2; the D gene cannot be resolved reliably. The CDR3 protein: CASSFRSGDGYTF. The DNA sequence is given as TGTGCCAGCAGCTTTAGGTCAGGCGATGGCTACACCTTC.